This TCR beta chain was profiled in a study of Ad26.COV2.S vaccination and SARS-CoV-2 variants. Study at large: Dosing was one shot or two shots 56 days apart.

General observations from the study: People given the vaccine had a wider spike-specific TCR breadth than placebo recipients did. Vaccinees reportedly had broad spike-specific CD8+ and CD4+ T cell responses.

Treatment reported: around 19 received Ad26.COV2.S at low or high dose, single or two shots; about 5 received placebo; per-sample allocation not given. Sampling was performed 63 days after the first vaccine or placebo injection. Aged 18-55 years, donor was enrolled in Boston in about 2020. This CDR3 is 15 amino acids long. V was cut by 9 bases and J by 0 bases, with 16 bases left in between. Germline-derived CDR1 and CDR2 are LNHDA and SQIVND (reference sequence). Sequencing used immunoSEQ multiplex PCR; TCRdb keeps in-frame clones, though not all of them. The repertoire has hundreds of thousands of clones, roughly 90% of them found once; the top ten carry roughly 6%. Concerning this clone itself: Its antigen is unknown.

The TCR was taken from a person aged 18-65 years who received the Ad26.COV2.S COVID-19 vaccine or a placebo. This specimen consisted of peripheral blood, obtained in a trial of Ad26.COV2.S vaccine versus placebo. The chain uses TRBV19 and TRBJ2-3; D might be TRBD1 (6 bases). The CDR3 DNA reads TGTGCCAGGGTATCGGGGACACCTAGCACAGATACGCAGTATTTT. This translates into CARVSGTPSTDTQYF.